This entry lists 20 T cell receptor beta chains sequenced from one sample in a study of cytomegalovirus exposure and HLA in healthy donors (dated by TCRdb to the late 2010s). Library creation used the immunoSEQ multiplex PCR assay. The multiplex PCR relied on a mix of 60 forward primers for TCR Vbeta segments and 13 reverse primers for TCR Jbeta segments. Entries here come from immuneACCESS through TCRdb and include only in-frame sequences with V and J called. Some clones fail to appear in such tables; in the studies checked, an unresolved V gene covers under half of the shortfall, and the cause of the remainder is unknown. This sample lists fewer than 200,000 clones; roughly 80% were detected once. About 0.76% of the sample lies in the top ten. The sample taken for sequencing was PBMCs. These receptors all come from a woman between 18 and 29 years old in good health and CMV-seronegative.

This clone was seen a few times. The CDR3 loop reads CASSKLAGGDPHWQFF. CDR3 sequence (DNA): TGTGCCAGCAGCAAATTAGCGGGAGGTGATCCGCATTGGCAGTTCTTC. This chain connects TRBV21-1 to TRBJ2-1; the table's D call, TRBD2, was not checked against the DNA. TRBV21-1 is a listed pseudogene. The CDR3 loop spans 16 amino acids.

The chain links TRBV10-2 to TRBJ2-7, with D perhaps TRBD2 (7 bases). CDR1 and CDR2 (germline): WSHSY, SAAADI. The CDR3 sequence is 15 residues long. V lost 3 bases, J lost 2 bases, and 14 bases lay in between. The CDR3 coding sequence is TGCGCCAGCAGTGATCCAAAAGGGGGGGCCTACGAGCAGTACTTC. As protein: CASSDPKGGAYEQYF.

V usage is TRBV30 and J usage is TRBJ1-6; maybe TRBD1 (5 bases). The CDR3 is made up of 15 amino acids. The V end lost 4 bases, the J end lost 7 bases, and 17 bases lay between the germline ends. CDR1 is GTSNPN and CDR2 is SVGIG in the germline V gene (reference sequence). The CDR3, as DNA: TGTGCCTGGACCCCCTTAATTGGGGGGAATTCACCCCTCCACTTT. It yields the protein CAWTPLIGGNSPLHF.

The gene calls are TRBV5-6 and TRBJ2-7, with TRBD1 matching over 10 bases. Germline V gene sequence: CDR1 SGHDT, CDR2 YYEEEE. With 5 bases clipped from V and 3 bases from J, the junction kept 5 bases outside the gene matches. The CDR3 sequence is 14 residues long. CDR3 loop: CASSVGQGFYEQYF. The CDR3 bases are TGTGCCAGCAGTGTGGGACAGGGGTTCTACGAGCAGTACTTC.

The chain recombines TRBV4-2 with TRBJ1-1; no reliable D call. The CDR3 totals 14 residues. Trimming removed 1 base from V and 3 bases from J, with 9 bases in between. CDR1 is LGHNA, CDR2 YNFKEQ, per germline. Here the CDR3 reads CASSQVGIYTEAFF. The CDR3 nucleotides are TGTGCCAGCAGCCAAGTCGGGATTTACACTGAAGCTTTCTTT.

The chain is built from TRBV5-1 and TRBJ2-5; the match to TRBD1 covers 8 bases. The CDR3 contains 16 residues. Looked up from germline, CDR1 is SGHRS and CDR2 is YFSETQ. V was pared by 7 bases and J by 5 bases, with 16 bases of the junction left unmatched. This CDR3 reads CASQFADRDITETQYF. CDR3 in DNA: TGCGCCAGCCAATTTGCGGACAGGGACATTACGGAGACCCAGTACTTC.

The chain employs TRBV28 and TRBJ2-1; D perhaps matches TRBD2 (6 bases). With 3 bases removed from V and 7 bases from J, the gap between germline ends came to 13 bases. Germline values: CDR1 MDHEN, CDR2 SYDVKM. The CDR3 length is 14 residues. CDR3 nucleotide sequence: TGTGCCAGCAGTTTGGCCGGGAGAGAGAATGAGCAGTTCTTC. It is translated as CASSLAGRENEQFF.

The V and J genes are TRBV7-6 and TRBJ1-1, with D unclear. CDR1 is SGHVS and CDR2 is FNYEAQ in the germline V gene. V lost 1 base and J lost 6, with 24 bases in between. This CDR3 has 18 amino acids. The CDR3 DNA sequence: TGTGCCAGCAGCTTAGTCGGAACCTCCCAGCCCTTCGGGTCTGAAGCTTTCTTT. As protein: CASSLVGTSQPFGSEAFF.

This chain links TRBV18 with TRBJ2-7; the D is unclear. The V and J ends lost 2 bases and 3 bases respectively, with 8 bases between them. Germline CDR1 reads KGHSH; CDR2 reads LQKENI. The CDR3 covers 13 residues. CDR3 protein: CASSPLAFYEQYF. In DNA form, the CDR3 reads TGTGCCAGCTCACCATTGGCTTTCTACGAGCAGTACTTC. Filled out from reference TRBV18 and TRBJ2-7, the complete variable domain reads NAGVMQNPRHLVRRRGQEARLRCSPMKGHSHVYWYRQLPEEGLKFMVYLQKENIIDESGMPKERFSAEFPKEGPSILRIQQVVRGDSAAYFCASSPLAFYEQYFGPGTRLTVT.

The chain uses TRBV5-4 and TRBJ2-2, with 12 bases matching TRBD2. Looked up from germline, CDR1 is SGHNT and CDR2 is YYREEE (reference sequence). The V and J ends lost 5 bases and 5 bases, in that order; junction bases with no gene match: 4. This CDR3 is 15 amino acids long. The chain's CDR3 is CASRPGTSGTGELFF. DNA for the CDR3: TGTGCCAGCAGGCCCGGGACTAGCGGGACCGGGGAGCTGTTTTTT.

This clone has only one observation. This rearrangement joins TRBV10-3 to TRBJ2-1; a weak D match, TRBD2 (5 bases). Trimming took off 2 bases at V and 0 bases at J, with 11 bases between the two ends. Germline V CDR1 and CDR2: ENHRY, SYGVKD. The CDR3 extends over 16 amino acids. This chain's CDR3 is CAISETSPSSYNEQFF. The CDR3 region has the DNA TGTGCCATCAGTGAGACTAGTCCCAGCTCCTACAATGAGCAGTTCTTC.

The CDR3 region is CASSQTGLLHNEQFF. The CDR3 DNA is TGTGCCAGCTCACAGACGGGACTGCTACACAATGAGCAGTTCTTC. This rearrangement joins TRBV18 to TRBJ2-1; D possibly corresponds to TRBD2 (6 bases). Germline V lookup: CDR1 KGHSH, CDR2 LQKENI. CDR3 length: 15 residues. V was pared by 4 bases and J by 5 bases, with 15 bases between.

This chain joins TRBV18 and TRBJ2-1; 12 bases line up with TRBD2. The V gene's germline CDR1 is KGHSH and CDR2 LQKENI. V shed 3 bases, J shed 11 bases, and the junction held 14 bases outside the gene matches. The CDR3 consists of 17 residues. CDR3 sequence (DNA): TGTGCCAGCTCACCCCCGGGGCTAGCGGGAGGGACGATGAAGCAGTTCTTC. This gives the protein CASSPPGLAGGTMKQFF. The full variable domain, its missing parts supplied by reference TRBV18 and TRBJ2-1, is NAGVMQNPRHLVRRRGQEARLRCSPMKGHSHVYWYRQLPEEGLKFMVYLQKENIIDESGMPKERFSAEFPKEGPSILRIQQVVRGDSAAYFCASSPPGLAGGTMKQFFGPGTRLTVL.

The chain uses TRBV7-6 and TRBJ2-1, with a tentative D call TRBD2 (5 bases). V lost 3 bases to trimming and J lost 0 bases, with 12 bases between them. CDR3 length: 16 residues. Germline CDR1 SGHVS, CDR2 FNYEAQ. CDR3 in DNA: TGTGCCAGCAGCTTGACGGGAAAGAGCTCCTACAATGAGCAGTTCTTC. Encoded protein: CASSLTGKSSYNEQFF.

This sequence joins TRBV6-1 and TRBJ2-1; maybe TRBD1 (5 bases). The CDR3 spans 16 residues. The germline V and J ends were trimmed by 2 bases and 4 bases, with 15 bases remaining between them. CDR1 and CDR2 from the germline V gene are MNHNS and SASEGT. The DNA for the CDR3 is TGTGCCAGCAGTGAACACAGGACATTTGATTACAATGAGCAGTTCTTC. This translates into CASSEHRTFDYNEQFF.

This chain links TRBV6-5 with TRBJ2-2, with D possibly matching TRBD1 (5 bases). V lost 0 bases and J lost 5, with 10 bases in between. CDR1 MNHEY and CDR2 SVGAGI come from the germline V gene. The CDR3 has 15 amino acids. The CDR3 reads CASSYSPPGTGELFF. For the CDR3, the DNA is TGTGCCAGCAGTTACTCTCCCCCAGGGACCGGGGAGCTGTTTTTT.

The sample holds one count of this clone. The V gene is TRBV5-6, the J gene TRBJ2-7; D is perhaps TRBD2 (6 bases). V lost 0 bases to trimming and J lost 0 bases, with 7 bases between them. The CDR3 loop spans 14 amino acids. From germline, CDR1 is SGHDT and CDR2 YYEEEE. CDR3 region: CASSLGDFSYEQYF. In DNA, the CDR3 is TGTGCCAGCAGCTTGGGGGACTTCTCCTACGAGCAGTACTTC.

This clone was counted a single time. This rearrangement joins TRBV19 to TRBJ1-5, with unresolved D. Looked up from germline, CDR1 is LNHDA and CDR2 is SQIVND (reference sequence). This CDR3 is built from 16 residues. V was pared by 7 bases and J by 2 bases, with 18 bases between. CDR3 sequence: CASTQRREVGNQPQHF. CDR3 in DNA: TGTGCCAGTACCCAAAGGAGGGAAGTCGGCAATCAGCCCCAGCATTTT.

This chain joins TRBV30 and TRBJ2-1; TRBD2 is a possible D gene (6 bases). Between the trimmed V and J ends, which lost 0 bases and 5 bases, there was a span of 14 bases. Germline CDR1 GTSNPN, CDR2 SVGIG (reference sequence). There are 15 residues in the CDR3. The DNA of the CDR3 is TGTGCCTGGAGTGTAATCCGGGGGTATGACAATGAGCAGTTCTTC. This sequence encodes CAWSVIRGYDNEQFF.

The J gene is TRBJ2-5, the V gene TRBV6-6; TRBD1 might be the D (5 bases). The germline V gene has CDR1 MNHNY and CDR2 SVGAGI (reference sequence). V was clipped by 2 bases and J by 2 bases, with 12 bases between them. This CDR3 has 15 residues. The CDR3 spells CASSYTTGLQETQYF. The DNA for the CDR3 is TGTGCCAGCAGTTACACTACAGGCCTACAAGAGACCCAGTACTTC.